The present entry profiles one TCR beta chain with its context. This CDR3 has 16 amino acids. Germline loops: CDR1 SGHDT, CDR2 YYEEEE. V lost 4 bases and J 0 bases, leaving 13 bases between the germline ends. Study processing details: How many nucleated cells were present was estimated from reference gene primer amplification. The assay was immunoSEQ multiplex PCR, and TCRdb's table has in-frame clones only and misses some. D and trimming come from the DNA, and the V and J calls and clone size come from that table. The sample holds about 190,000 clones, 85% to 90% seen once. Seattle cases were enrolled at active infection and followed longitudinally. The entry originates in a study of blood T cell repertoires in COVID-19. Study details: Sites across the United States, Italy and Spain contributed samples from acute and convalescent COVID-19.

V usage is TRBV5-6 and J usage is TRBJ2-2, with a possible D match to TRBD2 (5 bases). This clonotype was obtained from a woman in her 70s with COVID-19, enrolled during active disease. Specimen: peripheral blood. The chain's CDR3 is CASSMGPAANTGELFF. The CDR3 coding sequence is TGTGCCAGCAGCATGGGTCCAGCGGCGAACACCGGGGAGCTGTTTTTT.